Listed below are T cell receptor beta chains from one sample, sequenced in a study of long-term antiretroviral therapy in people with HIV. Here immunoSEQ multiplex PCR was the method, and the copy in TCRdb shows in-frame clones only, minus some. The data contain 20,000 or so clones, 80% to 90% of them singletons. Specimen: unsorted PBMCs, collected 0.6 years after starting antiretroviral therapy. The receptors were gathered from a woman younger than 35 with HIV. Each CDR3 is given with its conserved first and last residue. A D gene is named only where the DNA matches it firmly. A row's size may be missing; if present it is once, few, many or a size class.

TRBV27	TRBD1	-	TRBJ2-3	15	CASSYRDRPTDTQYF	TGTGCCAGCAGTTACCGGGACAGACCCACAGATACGCAGTATTTT
TRBV7-9	-	-	TRBJ1-2	17	CASSLLGSGQARGGYTF	TGTGCCAGCAGCCTTCTAGGGAGCGGGCAGGCTAGAGGTGGCTACACCTTC
TRBV7-8	-	-	TRBJ1-1	15	CASSPSRELNTEAFF	TGTGCCAGCAGCCCCTCCAGAGAGTTGAACACTGAAGCTTTCTTT
TRBV28	-	-	TRBJ2-3	16	CASSLGGGPDTDTQYF	TGTGCCAGCAGTTTAGGTGGGGGTCCAGACACAGATACGCAGTATTTT
TRBV7-2	-	-	TRBJ1-1	16	CASSADRPLVDTEAFF	TGTGCCAGCAGCGCAGACAGGCCGCTGGTGGACACTGAAGCTTTCTTT
TRBV27	-	-	TRBJ2-7	12	CASRPWRGEQYF	TGTGCCAGCAGACCATGGCGGGGCGAGCAGTACTTC
TRBV9	-	-	TRBJ1-1	13	CASSVAQNTEAFF	TGTGCCAGCAGCGTAGCGCAGAACACTGAAGCTTTCTTT
TRBV5-1	-	-	TRBJ2-7	14	CASSFSTGSYEQYF	TGCGCCAGCAGCTTCTCCACGGGCTCCTACGAGCAGTACTTC
TRBV6-1	TRBD1	-	TRBJ2-3	14	CASTGDRVTDTQYF	TGTGCCAGCACCGGTGACAGGGTAACAGATACGCAGTATTTT
TRBV4-3	-	once	TRBJ2-3	16	CASSQDEGDRTDTQYF	TGCGCCAGCAGCCAAGATGAGGGGGATCGCACAGATACGCAGTATTTT
TRBV29-1	TRBD1	-	TRBJ2-5	12	CSGQGDQETQYF	TGCAGCGGACAGGGGGACCAAGAGACCCAGTACTTC
TRBV10-3	-	-	TRBJ1-1	13	CAIKDQMNTEAFF	TGTGCCATCAAAGACCAGATGAACACTGAAGCTTTCTTT
TRBV9	-	-	TRBJ2-5	13	CASSVAWRETQYF	TGTGCCAGCAGCGTAGCTTGGAGGGAGACCCAGTACTTC
TRBV9	-	-	TRBJ2-2	14	CASSVLGTTGELFF	TGTGCCAGCAGCGTTCTCGGGACGACCGGGGAGCTGTTTTTT
TRBV7-8	-	-	TRBJ2-2	15	CASSLRPNLAGELFF	TGTGCCAGCAGCCTACGACCTAATTTGGCCGGGGAGCTGTTTTTT
TRBV18	-	few	TRBJ2-7	11	CASSGTYEQYF	TGTGCCAGCTCAGGCACCTACGAGCAGTACTTC
TRBV19	TRBD2	-	TRBJ2-1	14	CATQGLGLDGEQFF	TGTGCCACCCAAGGCCTCGGACTAGATGGTGAGCAGTTCTTC
TRBV4-3	TRBD1	-	TRBJ2-7	15	CASSSWTGASYEQYF	TGCGCCAGCAGCAGCTGGACAGGGGCCTCCTACGAGCAGTACTTC
TRBV7-6	-	-	TRBJ2-7	16	CASSLSGLQGSYEQYF	TGTGCCAGCAGCTTATCAGGGCTCCAGGGTTCCTACGAGCAGTACTTC
TRBV13	TRBD2	once	TRBJ2-7	14	CASSFAGGNDEQYF	TGTGCCAGCAGCTTTGCGGGAGGGAACGACGAGCAGTACTTC
TRBV7-3	-	-	TRBJ1-1	15	CASSSLPGGDTEAFF	TGTGCCAGCAGCTCACTCCCAGGCGGGGACACTGAAGCTTTCTTT
TRBV19	-	-	TRBJ2-7	13	CASSTFRGNEQYF	TGTGCCAGTAGTACCTTCAGGGGTAACGAGCAGTACTTC
TRBV30	-	-	TRBJ1-5	12	CAWNMPNQPQHF	TGTGCCTGGAATATGCCGAATCAGCCCCAGCATTTT
TRBV7-9	TRBD1	-	TRBJ1-4	16	CASSPQRGTGVEKLFF	TGTGCCAGCAGCCCCCAGCGGGGGACAGGGGTTGAAAAACTGTTTTTT
TRBV7-2	-	-	TRBJ1-2	14	CASSLRFQGSGYTF	TGTGCCAGCAGCTTGAGGTTCCAGGGGTCTGGCTACACCTTC
TRBV5-4	TRBD1	-	TRBJ2-7	15	CASSLADRGAYEQYF	TGTGCCAGCAGCTTGGCCGACAGGGGAGCCTACGAGCAGTACTTC
TRBV11-1	-	-	TRBJ1-1	15	CASSLVPSTRTEAFF	TGTGCCAGCAGCTTAGTTCCCAGCACGAGGACTGAAGCTTTCTTT
TRBV6-5	-	-	TRBJ1-1	15	CASSSPGTSGDEAFF	TGTGCCAGCAGTTCCCCCGGGACGTCGGGGGATGAAGCTTTCTTT
TRBV19	-	-	TRBJ1-1	13	CASSIWGNTEAFF	TGTGCCAGTAGTATCTGGGGAAACACTGAAGCTTTCTTT
TRBV7-8	TRBD2	-	TRBJ2-3	14	CASSPSGDSDTQYF	TGTGCCAGCAGCCCCAGCGGGGATTCAGATACGCAGTATTTT
TRBV6-1	-	-	TRBJ2-1	14	CASSDWTSYNEQFF	TGTGCCAGCAGTGACTGGACTTCCTACAATGAGCAGTTCTTC
TRBV29-1	-	-	TRBJ2-3	15	CSVGGSGGFTDTQYF	TGCAGCGTAGGGGGATCAGGGGGGTTCACAGATACGCAGTATTTT
TRBV6-1	-	-	TRBJ2-6	15	CASSEEPSGANVLTF	TGTGCCAGCAGTGAAGAGCCCTCTGGGGCCAACGTCCTGACTTTC
TRBV11-2	-	-	TRBJ1-1	13	CASSPPLSSEAFF	TGTGCCAGCAGCCCACCCCTGAGTTCTGAAGCTTTCTTT
TRBV4-3	-	few	TRBJ1-3	17	CASSQGSDSYSGNTIYF	TGCGCCAGCAGCCAAGGATCGGACTCCTACTCTGGAAACACCATATATTTT
TRBV2	-	-	TRBJ1-1	13	CASMVDMNTEAFF	TGTGCCAGCATGGTCGATATGAACACTGAAGCTTTCTTT
TRBV2	-	few	TRBJ1-1	14	CASSERTVNTEAFF	TGTGCCAGCAGTGAAAGGACAGTCAACACTGAAGCTTTCTTT